This is a list of T cell receptor beta chains from one sample in a study of shared clonotypes between healthy human individuals. Using immunoSEQ multiplex PCR, the repertoire was profiled, and TCRdb retains in-frame clones only, with some absent. The table includes about 2 million clones, roughly 94% detected once. Sequenced: naive CD8+ T cells sorted from blood. The source is a man younger than 35 in good health. The CDR3 runs from the conserved cysteine through the conserved F or W.

CDR3 protein,V gene,J gene
CASSLYRESTGELFF,TRBV4-2,TRBJ2-2
CAWGNYEQYF,TRBV30,TRBJ2-7
CASSAQLAPEGETQYF,TRBV7-9,TRBJ2-5
CASSIGQGMNTEAFF,TRBV28,TRBJ1-1
CASKIQGAGEAFF,TRBV25-1,TRBJ1-1
CASSSSLAGASRADTQYF,TRBV28,TRBJ2-3
CASSLRVAGWYEQYF,TRBV28,TRBJ2-7
CASSWGGTEAFF,TRBV11-2,TRBJ1-1
CASSLSGNRNEKLFF,TRBV6-5,TRBJ1-4
CASSAAGRAFF,TRBV6-1,TRBJ1-1
CASGSSLARPPFF,TRBV12-5,TRBJ2-1
CASSPGGPLYGEAFF,TRBV27,TRBJ1-1
CASSLAGQGAHNEQFF,TRBV7-9,TRBJ2-1
CASGSGVQYGYTF,TRBV12-5,TRBJ1-2
CSVGGNYGYTF,TRBV20-1,TRBJ1-2
CASSRLGQGADTGELFF,TRBV7-6,TRBJ2-2
CATTKGGEVGPNTEAFF,TRBV15,TRBJ1-1
CASSSSLGAYNEQFF,TRBV14,TRBJ2-1
CASSETGGTDTQYF,TRBV10-1,TRBJ2-3
CAITPRDHTGELFF,TRBV10-3,TRBJ2-2
CASSVGVGGDQETQYF,TRBV9,TRBJ2-5
CASTGTGIGELFF,TRBV6-1,TRBJ2-2
CASSHPGQGWGEQYF,TRBV5-1,TRBJ2-7
CASSQDQDEQFF,TRBV14,TRBJ2-1
CAWRTPPDTQYF,TRBV30,TRBJ2-3
CASSLGESRTVRSELFF,TRBV5-6,TRBJ2-2
CASSPARELFF,TRBV7-9,TRBJ1-4
CASSRQGWDYEQYF,TRBV6-5,TRBJ2-7
CASSFVGQSYNEQFF,TRBV27,TRBJ2-1
CASSIFGQQMQPQHF,TRBV19,TRBJ1-5
CASSSLAGGRDNEQFF,TRBV7-6,TRBJ2-1
CASSLGGFYQETQYF,TRBV7-2,TRBJ2-5
CASSASGQGFGEQYF,TRBV7-9,TRBJ2-7
CASSLFRGVTDTQYF,TRBV27,TRBJ2-3
CASSTNNQNQPQHF,TRBV27,TRBJ1-5
CASSFWFPEWEGYGYTF,TRBV28,TRBJ1-2
CASSLVAGRETQYF,TRBV4-1,TRBJ2-5
CASSLGLAGVYEQYF,TRBV27,TRBJ2-7
CASSPGLAGAVDEQFF,TRBV5-8,TRBJ2-1